Below, 27 T cell receptor beta chains from the same sample are listed, as sequenced in a study of blood T cell repertoires in COVID-19. Repertoires were generated with immunoSEQ multiplex PCR, while TCRdb's copy carries only in-frame clones and drops some. The sample lists 350,000 to 450,000 clones, 85% seen once, with under 4% in the top ten. The sequenced sample was peripheral blood. Receptors were obtained from a young woman with acute or convalescent COVID-19.

Comment on this clone: At one boundary the junction diverges from the germline segment, which might be a read error. This chain uses TRBV5-6 with TRBJ1-3; possible D gene TRBD1, 6 bases. Germline assignment: CDR1 SGHDT and CDR2 YYEEEE. There are 15 residues in the CDR3. CDR3 sequence reads: CASSGTGFIGDTIYF. CDR3 coding DNA: TGTGCCAGCAGCGGAACAGGGTTTATTGGAGACACCATATATTTT.

This clone has just a few counts. CDR3 DNA: TGTGCCATCATGAAGGACTTGAACACTGAAGCTTTCTTT. Translation gives CAIMKDLNTEAFF. The V and J genes are TRBV10-3 and TRBJ1-1; D is uncertain. From germline, CDR1 is ENHRY and CDR2 SYGVKD. Trimming pared 7 bases from V and 0 bases from J, leaving 9 bases between. The CDR3 runs to 13 residues.

DNA of the CDR3: TGTGCCACCTCGGACTTTTTAGACGGTCCCTACGAGCAGTACTTC. Protein product: CATSDFLDGPYEQYF. This chain uses TRBV19 with TRBJ2-7; D might be TRBD2 (5 bases). Looked up from germline, CDR1 is LNHDA and CDR2 is SQIVND (reference sequence). The length of the CDR3 is 15 residues. Trimming took 10 bases from V and 2 from J, leaving 21 bases between them.

This chain's CDR3 is CASSLGLTGAGDTIYF. CDR3 in DNA: TGTGCCAGCAGTTTGGGACTCACAGGGGCTGGGGACACCATATATTTT. The V and J genes are TRBV28 and TRBJ1-3; TRBD1 agrees at 7 bases. The V gene end was trimmed by 3 bases and the J gene end by 8 bases; junction bases not matched to a gene: 13. The germline V gene encodes CDR1 MDHEN and CDR2 SYDVKM. The CDR3 is made up of 16 amino acids.

This clone was counted once. The chain recombines TRBV4-2 with TRBJ2-3; a possible D gene is TRBD1 (6 bases). V was trimmed by 0 bases and J by 6 bases, leaving 13 bases between them. CDR3 length: 15 amino acids. The germline gives CDR1 LGHNA, CDR2 YNFKEQ. In DNA, the CDR3 is TGTGCCAGCAGCCAAGATGACAGGAAGATGGATACGCAGTATTTT. Amino acid sequence: CASSQDDRKMDTQYF.

The J gene is TRBJ1-3, the V gene TRBV11-2, with TRBD1 identical over 7 bases. V shed 5 bases, J shed 4 bases, and the junction held 5 bases outside the gene matches. Per germline, CDR1 SGHAT and CDR2 FQNNGV. There are 14 residues in the CDR3. The CDR3 protein is CASSRDRVGNTIYF. Written as DNA, the CDR3 is TGTGCCAGCAGCCGAGACAGGGTAGGAAACACCATATATTTT.

The CDR3 sequence is CASSSGASTDTQYF. CDR3 bases: TGTGCCAGCAGCTCTGGGGCTAGCACAGATACGCAGTATTTT. The genes are TRBV7-3 and TRBJ2-3, with D perhaps matching TRBD1 (5 bases). The CDR3 covers 14 residues. Germline assignment: CDR1 SGHTA and CDR2 FQGTGA. V shed 4 bases and J shed 0 bases, with 8 bases lying between them.

The chain recombines TRBV9 with TRBJ2-3; D ambiguous. The CDR3 consists of 14 residues. CDR1 is SGDLS and CDR2 is YYNGEE in the germline V gene. The ends were cut back, 0 bases at V and 6 bases at J, with 11 bases in the middle. CDR3 loop: CASSVAGREDTQYF. CDR3 DNA sequence: TGTGCCAGCAGCGTAGCTGGGCGAGAGGATACGCAGTATTTT.

The J gene is TRBJ2-5, the V gene TRBV6-2 or TRBV6-3; tentatively, D is TRBD2 (6 bases). Germline CDR1 MNHEY, CDR2 SVGEGT. The CDR3 length is 14 residues. Trimming took 5 bases from V and 2 from J, leaving 12 bases between them. CDR3 nucleotides: TGTGCCAGCAGTCCGGGACTTGGACAAGAGACCCAGTACTTC. Encoded protein: CASSPGLGQETQYF.

This chain connects TRBV7-2 to TRBJ2-7, with 9 nucleotides matching TRBD2. J gave up 1 base and V 1 base, and 2 bases lay outside the gene matches. Germline V gene data show CDR1 as SGHTA and CDR2 as FQGNSA. The CDR3 has 15 residues. CDR3 DNA sequence: TGTGCCAGCAGCTTAGATGCGGGAGGGTCCTACGAGCAGTACTTC. Translating gives CASSLDAGGSYEQYF.

The V and J genes are TRBV6-5 and TRBJ1-2; maybe TRBD1 (6 bases). The germline gives CDR1 MNHEY, CDR2 SVGAGI. The CDR3 runs 13 residues. Trimming cost V 4 bases and J 5 bases, with 11 bases left between them. The CDR3 region is CASSFGQSYGYTF. For the CDR3, the DNA is TGTGCCAGCAGTTTCGGACAGAGTTATGGCTACACCTTC.

The chain is built from TRBV28 and TRBJ1-2, with D tentatively TRBD1 (6 bases). This CDR3 is built from 14 residues. Trimming stripped 7 bases from V and 0 bases from J, with 12 bases between. Germline values: CDR1 MDHEN, CDR2 SYDVKM. The CDR3 sequence is CASTPGAANYGYTF. The CDR3 DNA reads TGTGCCAGCACCCCAGGGGCGGCTAACTATGGCTACACCTTC.

This clone was recorded a few times. The V and J genes are TRBV19 and TRBJ1-1; a weak D match, TRBD1 (5 bases). This CDR3 comprises 13 residues. V was shortened by 5 bases and J by 7 bases, with 14 bases between the two germline ends. Germline V gene data show CDR1 as LNHDA and CDR2 as SQIVND (reference sequence). CDR3 in DNA: TGTGCCAGTAGTGTCAGAGCAGGGCTTGAAGCTTTCTTT. It yields the protein CASSVRAGLEAFF.

The rearrangement links TRBV5-1 to TRBJ2-1; D may be TRBD1 (6 bases). Germline V gene sequence: CDR1 SGHRS, CDR2 YFSETQ. There are 14 residues in the CDR3. V was pared by 0 bases and J by 2 bases, with 6 bases between. CDR3 loop: CASSLGDTYNEQFF. Written as DNA, the CDR3 is TGCGCCAGCAGCTTGGGGGACACCTACAATGAGCAGTTCTTC.

The chain couples TRBV20-1 to TRBJ2-7, with TRBD1 identical over 7 bases. The CDR3 covers 15 residues. V shed 3 bases, J shed 2 bases, and the junction held 10 bases outside the gene matches. CDR1 and CDR2 from the germline V gene are DFQATT and SNEGSKA (reference sequence). The CDR3 bases are TGCAGTGCTAGTCTAGGACAGGCGACAACCTACGAGCAGTACTTC. The encoded protein is CSASLGQATTYEQYF.

This clone has only one observation. CDR3 DNA sequence: TGTGCCAGCAGCATGTCCGGACAAAATGAAGCTTTCTTT. Encoded protein: CASSMSGQNEAFF. This chain joins TRBV9 and TRBJ1-1, with D possibly matching TRBD1 (5 bases). V lost 4 bases to trimming and J lost 7 bases, with 14 bases between them. CDR3 length: 13 residues. From germline, CDR1 is SGDLS and CDR2 YYNGEE.

The chain combines TRBV29-1 with TRBJ2-7; 7 bases align to TRBD1. The CDR3 extends over 12 amino acids. CDR1 SQVTM and CDR2 ANQGSEA come from the germline V gene. J gave up 3 bases and V 6 bases, and 5 bases lay outside the gene matches. The CDR3 DNA follows: TGCAGCGTGGGGACAGATGGCTACGAGCAGTACTTC. As protein: CSVGTDGYEQYF.

This clone was counted ten times or more. V is TRBV4-1 and J is TRBJ2-7, with TRBD2 matching over 13 bases. The CDR3 loop spans 15 amino acids. Germline values: CDR1 MGHRA, CDR2 YSYEKL. V was pared by 8 bases and J by 4 bases, with 8 bases of the junction left unmatched. Here the CDR3 reads CASVLRTSGSYEQYF. The CDR3 DNA reads TGCGCCAGCGTTCTACGGACTAGCGGGAGTTACGAGCAGTACTTC.

The chain couples TRBV11-1 to TRBJ1-1, with 8 bases lining up with TRBD1. With 5 bases clipped from V and 2 bases from J, the junction kept 4 bases outside the gene matches. There are 14 residues in the CDR3. Germline V gene lookup returns CDR1 SGHAT and CDR2 FQDESV (reference sequence). The DNA of the CDR3 is TGTGCCAGCAGCGACGGGACAGGAAACACTGAAGCTTTCTTT. Translating it yields CASSDGTGNTEAFF.

The chain joins TRBV18 to TRBJ2-5; no clear D. Germline V CDR1 and CDR2: KGHSH, LQKENI. Trimming left V 5 bases short and J 0 bases short, with 4 bases between. This CDR3 contains 12 residues. CDR3 amino acids: CASSSYQETQYF. DNA for the CDR3: TGTGCCAGCTCATCGTACCAAGAGACCCAGTACTTC.

This clone was seen a few times. The rearrangement joins TRBV2 to TRBJ1-5, with TRBD1 matching over 7 bases. Trimming at V came to 5 bases and at J to 1 base, leaving 5 bases not matched to a gene. The germline CDR1 and CDR2 sequences are SNHLY and FYNNEI. The CDR3 length is 15 residues. The CDR3 sequence is CASSQQGRSNQPQHF. The CDR3 coding sequence is TGTGCCAGCAGTCAACAGGGGAGGAGCAATCAGCCCCAGCATTTT.

The gene calls are TRBV28 and TRBJ1-2; the match to TRBD1 covers 8 bases. This CDR3 region has 14 residues. V shed 8 bases, J shed 8 bases, and the junction held 13 bases outside the gene matches. In germline, CDR1 is MDHEN, CDR2 SYDVKM. In nucleotides, the CDR3 is TGTGCCAGCGGATTAGGACAGGGCCTAAAAGGCTACACCTTC. Translating it yields CASGLGQGLKGYTF.

This clone occurred many times. The chain recombines TRBV18 with TRBJ1-1; a possible D gene is TRBD1 (5 bases). The CDR3 totals 14 residues. Germline V gene lookup returns CDR1 KGHSH and CDR2 LQKENI. V gave up 4 bases and J gave up 1 base, with 10 bases separating them. This CDR3 is CASSLTGQNTEAFF. CDR3 nucleotides: TGTGCCAGCTCACTGACCGGACAGAACACTGAAGCTTTCTTT.

The chain links TRBV9 to TRBJ1-1, with 7 bases fitting TRBD1. The CDR3 consists of 15 residues. The V segment lost 0 bases and the J segment 5 bases; nucleotides outside the gene matches: 7. Germline V gives CDR1 SGDLS, CDR2 YYNGEE. The DNA of the CDR3 is TGTGCCAGCAGCGTAGGGGTCAGGGGGAGAACTGAAGCTTTCTTT. It yields the protein CASSVGVRGRTEAFF.

The V and J genes are TRBV9 and TRBJ1-2; 7 nucleotides match TRBD1. The germline V gene encodes CDR1 SGDLS and CDR2 YYNGEE. CDR3 size: 14 residues. The V and J ends lost 2 bases and 5 bases, in that order; junction bases with no gene match: 6. In DNA, the CDR3 is TGTGCCAGCAGCGTGGGGGACAGTGTTTATGGCTACACCTTC. Amino acid sequence: CASSVGDSVYGYTF.

The chain links TRBV30 to TRBJ1-5; TRBD1 aligns across 7 bases. The CDR3 spans 15 residues. CDR1 is GTSNPN, CDR2 SVGIG, per germline (reference sequence). J was trimmed by 5 bases and V by 0 bases; bases with no gene match: 7. The CDR3 sequence: CAWSVQGTAYQPQHF. The CDR3, as DNA: TGTGCCTGGAGTGTTCAAGGGACAGCTTATCAGCCCCAGCATTTT.

The V call is TRBV5-4, the J call TRBJ1-5, with D unresolved. In germline, CDR1 is SGHNT, CDR2 YYREEE (reference sequence). With 1 base removed from V and 5 bases from J, the gap between germline ends came to 7 bases. This CDR3 contains 13 residues. CDR3 sequence reads: CASSLKPDQPQHF. DNA for the CDR3: TGTGCCAGCAGCTTGAAGCCGGATCAGCCCCAGCATTTT.